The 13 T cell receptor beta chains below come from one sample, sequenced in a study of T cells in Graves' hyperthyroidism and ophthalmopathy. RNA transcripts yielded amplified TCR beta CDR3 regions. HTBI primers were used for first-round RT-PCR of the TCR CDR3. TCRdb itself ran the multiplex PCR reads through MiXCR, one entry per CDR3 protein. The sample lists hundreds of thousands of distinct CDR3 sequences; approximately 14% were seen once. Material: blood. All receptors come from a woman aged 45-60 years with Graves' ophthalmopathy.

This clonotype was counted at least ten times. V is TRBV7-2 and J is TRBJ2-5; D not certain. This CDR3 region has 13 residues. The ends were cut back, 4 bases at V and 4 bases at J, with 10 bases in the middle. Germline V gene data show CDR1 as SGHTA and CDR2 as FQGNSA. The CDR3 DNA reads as TGTGCCAGCAGCTCCCACGAATTAGAGACCCAGTACTTC. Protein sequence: CASSSHELETQYF.

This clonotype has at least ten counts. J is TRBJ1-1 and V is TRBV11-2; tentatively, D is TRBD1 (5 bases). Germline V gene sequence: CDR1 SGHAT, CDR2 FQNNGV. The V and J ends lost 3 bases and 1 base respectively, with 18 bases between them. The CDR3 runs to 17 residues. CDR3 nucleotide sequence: TGTGCCAGCAGCTTCGACCGTTGGAGCAGGGAGAACACTGAAGCTTTCTTT. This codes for CASSFDRWSRENTEAFF. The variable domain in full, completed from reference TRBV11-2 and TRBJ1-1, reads EAGVAQSPRYKIIEKRQSVAFWCNPISGHATLYWYQQILGQGPKLLIQFQNNGVVDDSQLPKDRFSAERLKGVDSTLKIQPAKLEDSAVYLCASSFDRWSRENTEAFFGQGTRLTVV.

CDR3 nucleotides: TGTGCCAGCAGCTTAGGGGGACGGGACAATCAGCCCCAGCATTTT. Translation: CASSLGGRDNQPQHF. The chain joins TRBV7-3 to TRBJ1-5, with a tentative D call TRBD1 (5 bases). This CDR3 comprises 15 residues. The V gene lost 2 bases and the J gene lost 3 bases, with 11 bases spanning the gap. Germline loops: CDR1 SGHTA, CDR2 FQGTGA. The complete variable domain, with remaining parts taken from reference TRBV7-3 and TRBJ1-5, reads GAGVSQTPSNKVTEKGKYVELRCDPISGHTALYWYRQSLGQGPEFLIYFQGTGAADDSGLPNDRFFAVRPEGSVSTLKIQRTERGDSAVYLCASSLGGRDNQPQHFGDGTRLSIL.

For the CDR3, the DNA is TGCAGTGCCCCCCCGGGCGGGAGCTCCTACAATGAGCAGTTCTTC. It encodes CSAPPGGSSYNEQFF. The chain carries TRBV20-1 and TRBJ2-1, with 7 bases that match TRBD2. The CDR3 has 15 amino acids. J was trimmed by 0 bases and V by 6 bases; bases with no gene match: 8. Germline lookup yields CDR1 DFQATT and CDR2 SNEGSKA (reference sequence).

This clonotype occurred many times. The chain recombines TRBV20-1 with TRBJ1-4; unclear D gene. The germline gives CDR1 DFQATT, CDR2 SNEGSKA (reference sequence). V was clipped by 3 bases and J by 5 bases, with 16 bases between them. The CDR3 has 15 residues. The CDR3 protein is CSARPQGSWNEKLFF. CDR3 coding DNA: TGCAGTGCTAGGCCCCAAGGGTCTTGGAATGAAAAACTGTTTTTT.

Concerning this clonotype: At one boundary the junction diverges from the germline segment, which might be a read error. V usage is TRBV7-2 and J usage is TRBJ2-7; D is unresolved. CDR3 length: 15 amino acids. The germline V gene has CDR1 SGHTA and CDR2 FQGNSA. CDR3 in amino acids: CASSLGGSSSYERYF. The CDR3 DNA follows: TGTGCCAGCAGCTTAGGTGGCAGTAGCTCCTACGAGCGGTACTTC.

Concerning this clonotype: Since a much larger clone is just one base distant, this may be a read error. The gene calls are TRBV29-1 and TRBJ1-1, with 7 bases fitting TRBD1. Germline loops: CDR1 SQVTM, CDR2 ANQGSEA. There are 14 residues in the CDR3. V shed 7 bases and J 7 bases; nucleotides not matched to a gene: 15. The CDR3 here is CSAHNSRTGSEAFF. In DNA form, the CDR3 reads TGCAGCGCCCACAATTCCAGGACAGGTAGTGAAGCTTTCTTT.

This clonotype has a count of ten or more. The CDR3 DNA follows: TGTGCCAGCAGTTTAGTGAGCTCCTACAATGAGCAGTTCTTC. Translating gives CASSLVSSYNEQFF. This chain uses TRBV28 with TRBJ2-1; D ambiguous. The CDR3 spans 14 residues. V lost 2 bases and J 0 bases, leaving 5 bases between the germline ends. CDR1 is MDHEN and CDR2 is SYDVKM in the germline V gene.

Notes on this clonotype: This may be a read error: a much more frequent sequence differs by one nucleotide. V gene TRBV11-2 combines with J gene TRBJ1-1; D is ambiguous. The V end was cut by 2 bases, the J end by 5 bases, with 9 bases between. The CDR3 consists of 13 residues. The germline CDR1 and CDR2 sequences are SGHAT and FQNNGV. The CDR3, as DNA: TGTGCCAGCAGCTTATTGCCCGTGACTGAAGCTTTCTTT. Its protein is CASSLLPVTEAFF.

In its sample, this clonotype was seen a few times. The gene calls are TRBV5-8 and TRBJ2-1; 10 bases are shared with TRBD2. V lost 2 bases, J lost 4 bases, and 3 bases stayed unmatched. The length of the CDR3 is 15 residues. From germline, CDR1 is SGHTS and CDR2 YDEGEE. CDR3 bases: TGTGCCAGCAGCTTTAGGACTAGCGGTTACAATGAGCAGTTCTTC. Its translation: CASSFRTSGYNEQFF.

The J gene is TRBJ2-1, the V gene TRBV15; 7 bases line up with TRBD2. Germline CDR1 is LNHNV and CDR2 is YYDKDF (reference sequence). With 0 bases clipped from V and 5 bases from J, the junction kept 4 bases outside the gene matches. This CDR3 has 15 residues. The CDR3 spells CATSRDQRGNNEQFF. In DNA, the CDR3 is TGTGCCACCAGCAGAGATCAGCGGGGAAACAATGAGCAGTTCTTC.

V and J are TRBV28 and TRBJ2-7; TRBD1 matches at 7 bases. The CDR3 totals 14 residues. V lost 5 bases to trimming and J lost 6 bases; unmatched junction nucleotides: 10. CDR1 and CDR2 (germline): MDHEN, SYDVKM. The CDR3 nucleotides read TGTGCCAGCAGTGACCCGGGACAGCGTTGCGAGCAGTACTTC. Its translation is CASSDPGQRCEQYF. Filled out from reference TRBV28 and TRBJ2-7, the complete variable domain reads DVKVTQSSRYLVKRTGEKVFLECVQDMDHENMFWYRQDPGLGLRLIYFSYDVKMKEKGDIPEGYSVSREKKERFSLILESASTNQTSMYLCASSDPGQRCEQYFGPGTRLTVT.

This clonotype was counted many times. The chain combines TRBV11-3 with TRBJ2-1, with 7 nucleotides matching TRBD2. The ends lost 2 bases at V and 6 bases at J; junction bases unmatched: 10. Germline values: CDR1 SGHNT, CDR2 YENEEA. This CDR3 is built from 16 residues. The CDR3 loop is CASSLTGRGDSNEQFF. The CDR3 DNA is TGTGCCAGCAGCTTAACGGGGAGGGGTGACTCCAATGAGCAGTTCTTC.